This TCR beta chain appears in the sequencing data of a study of regulatory T cells in long-lasting Graves disease. Study context: Treatment with antithyroid drugs for over 5 years, together with positive TSH receptor antibodies, meant persistent Graves' disease. Study conclusions and caveats: Peripheral blood alone, not thyroid tissue, underwent study. Persistent cases of Graves' showed reduced TCR diversity relative to newly diagnosed patients. Only a small sample size was used, which may have cut accuracy.

This clonotype was detected many times. Its matching antigen is unknown. Germline CDR1 and CDR2: MDHEN and SYDVKM. The CDR3 runs 14 residues. V dropped 6 bases and J dropped 4; count of bases not matched to a gene: 6. Construction of TCR beta libraries relied on iRepertoire HTBI primers and on Arm-PCR targeting CDR3 regions. TCRdb reprocessed the multiplex PCR reads with MiXCR, giving one entry per CDR3 protein. The sample lists about 660,000 distinct CDR3 sequences; 25% to 35% were seen once. Time point denoted: persistent/refractory GD, antithyroid drugs over 5 years with positive TRAb. RNA extracted from PBMCs served as the sequencing template.

This chain uses TRBV28 with TRBJ1-2; 9 bases line up with TRBD1. The sequencing here drew on peripheral blood mononuclear cells (PBMCs), taken when the disease was refractory, from a patient treated with antithyroid drugs. The receptor was derived from a female donor with Graves disease. Here the CDR3 reads CASSLTGGGYGYTF. CDR3 coding DNA: TGTGCCAGCAGCCTCACAGGGGGCGGCTATGGCTACACCTTC.